This T cell receptor beta chain is drawn from a study of cytomegalovirus exposure and HLA in healthy donors. The CDR3 covers 14 residues. Germline V CDR1 and CDR2: MNHEY, SVGAGI. Trimming took 4 bases from V and 5 from J, leaving 14 bases between them. Whole-study findings and limits: The classifier was said to identify cytomegalovirus status with high specificity and sensitivity.

Sequencing was performed with immunoSEQ multiplex PCR; in TCRdb, only in-frame clones are kept and a portion is missing. Counted here are about 160,000 clones, under 90% occurring once; the ten biggest clones make up 10%. Comment on this clone: What it binds is not known.

Sequencing was carried out using PBMCs. The clonotype was recovered from a woman aged 18-35 years in good health and CMV-seropositive. The chain employs TRBV6-5 and TRBJ2-5, with D tentatively TRBD1 (6 bases). The CDR3 coding sequence is TGTGCCAGCAGTTTCACACAGGGCGCCGAGACCCAGTACTTC. Translation gives CASSFTQGAETQYF.